This is a list of T cell receptor beta chains from one sample in a study of blood T cell repertoires in COVID-19. Assay: immunoSEQ multiplex PCR; the TCRdb copy retains only in-frame clones and omits some. The sample has about 80,000 clones; almost 90% are singletons. The sequenced sample consisted of peripheral blood. Receptor source: a woman of 80 years or more with acute or convalescent COVID-19. CDR3s include the opening cysteine and the closing phenylalanine or tryptophan. Each record gives: J gene, V gene, clone size, D gene, CDR3 protein, CDR3 DNA. A D gene is named only where the DNA matches it firmly. Where a row states a size, it is once, few, many or the class of an expanded clone; other rows omit it.

>TRBJ2-3|TRBV5-1|.|.
CASSLGDTDTQYF
TGCGCCAGCAGCTTAGGGGACACAGATACGCAGTATTTT
>TRBJ2-5|TRBV7-9|few|.
CASSLGTGTQETQYF
TGTGCCAGCAGCTTAGGGACCGGGACTCAAGAGACCCAGTACTTC
>TRBJ2-1|TRBV19|.|TRBD2
CASSKKWGGEQFF
TGTGCCAGTAGTAAAAAGTGGGGGGGTGAGCAGTTCTTC
>TRBJ1-1|TRBV15|.|.
CATSRDFTGRNTEAFF
TGTGCCACCAGCAGAGATTTTACAGGGCGAAACACTGAAGCTTTCTTT
>TRBJ1-2|TRBV4-3|.|TRBD1
CASSQGDRGGGYTF
TGCGCCAGCAGCCAGGGAGACAGGGGGGGTGGCTACACCTTC
>TRBJ2-7|TRBV2|.|.
CASSPPARTWEQYF
TGTGCCAGCAGTCCCCCGGCCCGGACATGGGAGCAGTACTTC
>TRBJ2-2|TRBV5-1|.|TRBD2
CASSSSGAGGSATGELFF
TGCGCCAGCAGCTCCTCGGGCGCGGGAGGGTCGGCCACCGGGGAGCTGTTTTTT
>TRBJ2-7|TRBV7-2|.|TRBD2
CASSQGLAAYEQYF
TGTGCCAGCAGCCAAGGACTAGCGGCATACGAGCAGTACTTC
>TRBJ2-2|TRBV5-4|.|TRBD1
CASSPGTGEVGTGELFF
TGTGCCAGCAGCCCCGGGACAGGGGAAGTGGGCACCGGGGAGCTGTTTTTT
>TRBJ1-5|TRBV7-9|once|.
CASSAGPDQPQHF
TGTGCCAGCAGTGCAGGGCCTGATCAGCCCCAGCATTTT
>TRBJ2-2|TRBV7-6|.|TRBD1
CASSFIGGNTGELFF
TGTGCCAGCAGCTTTATAGGGGGCAACACCGGGGAGCTGTTTTTT
>TRBJ2-5|TRBV19|.|TRBD1
CASSTDRVETQYF
TGTGCCAGTAGTACCGACAGGGTAGAGACCCAGTACTTC
>TRBJ1-6|TRBV4-3|.|TRBD1
CATSTRDSSNSPLHF
TGCGCCACCTCGACCCGGGACAGCTCCAATTCACCCCTCCACTTT
>TRBJ2-1|TRBV9|.|.
CASSTRPRRALGSYNEQFF
TGTGCCAGCAGCACTAGGCCACGGAGGGCTCTCGGCTCCTACAATGAGCAGTTCTTC
>TRBJ1-2|TRBV6-4|.|TRBD1
CASSPTGGDYGYTF
TGTGCCAGCAGTCCTACAGGGGGTGACTATGGCTACACCTTC
>TRBJ1-3|TRBV30|.|.
CAWEERMPGNTIYF
TGTGCCTGGGAGGAGAGAATGCCTGGAAACACCATATATTTT
>TRBJ1-2|TRBV4-3|.|.
CASSQAESADYGYTF
TGCGCCAGCAGCCAAGCCGAAAGCGCAGACTATGGCTACACCTTC
>TRBJ2-3|TRBV7-2|.|TRBD2
CASSPSTSGARGTQYF
TGTGCCAGCAGCCCCTCGACTAGCGGGGCACGAGGTACGCAGTATTTT
>TRBJ1-1|TRBV11-1|.|.
CASSSTQGLMNTEAFF
TGTGCCAGCAGCTCCACACAGGGCCTGATGAACACTGAAGCTTTCTTT
>TRBJ2-3|TRBV4-1|.|.
CASSQDFGGGAGDTQYF
TGCGCCAGCAGCCAAGATTTTGGAGGGGGGGCCGGAGATACGCAGTATTTT
>TRBJ2-1|TRBV6-6|.|TRBD2
CASEGTSGGTEQFF
TGTGCCAGCGAGGGGACTAGCGGGGGGACTGAGCAGTTCTTC
>TRBJ2-3|TRBV7-2|.|TRBD2
CASRPTTSPHGDTQYF
TGTGCCAGCAGGCCGACGACTAGCCCTCACGGAGATACGCAGTATTTT
>TRBJ1-4|TRBV7-2|.|.
CASSRGSNEKLFF
TGTGCCAGCAGCCGGGGGTCCAATGAAAAACTGTTTTTT
>TRBJ1-5|TRBV2|.|.
CASSEARTDRDSNQPQHF
TGTGCCAGCAGTGAAGCCAGGACTGATCGGGATAGCAATCAGCCCCAGCATTTT
>TRBJ2-5|TRBV10-3|.|TRBD2
CAISEGTSGRTQETQYF
TGTGCCATCAGTGAGGGAACTAGCGGGAGGACTCAAGAGACCCAGTACTTC
>TRBJ2-2|TRBV6-5|.|.
CASRTLVGGSGELFF
TGTGCCAGCCGAACCTTAGTAGGCGGTTCCGGGGAGCTGTTTTTT
>TRBJ2-1|TRBV10-3|.|TRBD2
CAISASSGGHEQFF
TGTGCCATCAGTGCGTCTAGCGGGGGGCATGAGCAGTTCTTC
>TRBJ2-3|TRBV7-9|.|.
CASSPDLTSTDTQYF
TGTGCCAGCAGCCCTGACTTGACTAGCACAGATACGCAGTATTTT
>TRBJ1-1|TRBV18|once|TRBD1
CASSLGQLMNTEAFF
TGTGCCAGCTCTTTGGGACAGCTAATGAACACTGAAGCTTTCTTT
>TRBJ2-7|TRBV27|.|TRBD2
CASSLTSGPYEQYF
TGTGCCAGCAGCCTCACTAGCGGTCCCTACGAGCAGTACTTC
>TRBJ2-1|TRBV7-8|.|TRBD2
CASSLVASGGLYNEQFF
TGTGCCAGCAGCTTAGTGGCTAGCGGGGGGCTCTACAATGAGCAGTTCTTC
>TRBJ2-3|TRBV19|.|.
CATRGGQYTDTQYF
TGTGCCACCCGAGGAGGGCAATACACAGATACGCAGTATTTT
>TRBJ2-3|TRBV5-5|.|.
CASSLDGGNLDTQYF
TGTGCCAGCAGCTTGGACGGGGGAAACCTAGATACGCAGTATTTT
>TRBJ1-1|TRBV2|.|.
CASKARGEAFF
TGTGCCAGCAAAGCAAGAGGAGAAGCTTTCTTT
>TRBJ1-6|TRBV25-1|.|TRBD1
CASRTTGNSPLHF
TGTGCCAGCAGAACGACAGGGAATTCACCCCTCCACTTT
>TRBJ2-3|TRBV30|.|.
CAWAELSDTQYF
TGTGCCTGGGCCGAGTTGTCAGATACGCAGTATTTT
>TRBJ2-7|TRBV6-5|.|TRBD1
CASSYSPGGYEQYF
TGTGCCAGCAGTTACTCGCCAGGGGGCTACGAGCAGTACTTC
>TRBJ1-1|TRBV5-1|.|.
CASSLGSGNMNTEAFF
TGCGCCAGCAGCTTGGGGTCAGGGAATATGAACACTGAAGCTTTCTTT
>TRBJ1-5|TRBV19|.|.
CASSPRGGGNQPQHF
TGTGCCAGTAGTCCCAGGGGCGGAGGCAATCAGCCCCAGCATTTT
>TRBJ1-4|TRBV30|.|TRBD1
CAWSRQGGKEKLFF
TGTGCCTGGAGTCGACAGGGGGGAAAAGAAAAACTGTTTTTT
>TRBJ2-6|TRBV30|.|.
CAWNKGAGANVLTF
TGTGCCTGGAATAAAGGGGCCGGGGCCAACGTCCTGACTTTC
>TRBJ2-1|TRBV19|.|TRBD2
CASRLNIGVAGVNNEQFF
TGTGCCAGTAGATTGAATATAGGGGTAGCGGGGGTCAACAATGAGCAGTTCTTC
>TRBJ1-5|TRBV4-2|few|.
CASSPRRSNNQPQHF
TGTGCCAGCAGCCCCCGGCGGAGTAACAATCAGCCCCAGCATTTT
>TRBJ2-5|TRBV2|.|.
CASNRDGQETQYF
TGTGCCAGCAACCGGGATGGCCAAGAGACCCAGTACTTC
>TRBJ2-3|TRBV11-2|.|.
CASSTQMADTQYF
TGTGCCAGCAGCACCCAGATGGCCGATACGCAGTATTTT
>TRBJ2-3|TRBV7-9|.|TRBD2
CASSPGGLAGLDTQYF
TGTGCCAGCAGCCCCGGGGGACTAGCGGGACTGGATACGCAGTATTTT
>TRBJ2-1|TRBV7-2|once|.
CASSLALGGPYNEQFF
TGTGCCAGCAGCTTAGCGCTGGGGGGGCCCTACAATGAGCAGTTCTTC
>TRBJ2-7|TRBV11-2|.|TRBD2
CASSLAVRGTYEQYF
TGTGCCAGCAGCTTAGCAGTGCGGGGGACCTACGAGCAGTACTTC
>TRBJ1-4|TRBV10-2|.|TRBD1
CASSTGTGREKLFF
TGCGCCAGCAGCACCGGGACAGGACGTGAAAAACTGTTTTTT